A single sample gave rise to the 22 T cell receptor beta chains below, sequenced in a study of blood T cells in healthy people across ages. Then a second PCR, running roughly 7 to 11 cycles, was carried out with a sample-barcoded 5' primer and a J-beta primer mix. TCRdb reprocessed the 5' RACE reads with MiXCR, giving one entry per CDR3 protein. This table has about 730,000 distinct CDR3 sequences, approximately 43% appearing once. The sample taken for sequencing was blood. Receptors were obtained from a woman aged 55-69 years in good health.

This clonotype has a count of ten or more. The rearrangement uses TRBV29-1 and TRBJ2-7; D is undetermined. V was shortened by 4 bases and J by 6 bases, with 13 bases between the two germline ends. CDR1 SQVTM and CDR2 ANQGSEA come from the germline V gene. The CDR3 extends over 12 amino acids. CDR3 nucleotide sequence: TGCAGCGTTGTATCCCCGGTCGGCGAGCAGTACTTC. This translates into CSVVSPVGEQYF.

A word on this clonotype: A clone one base away is much larger, so this may be a read error. The rearrangement links TRBV6-2 or TRBV6-3 to TRBJ1-2; D is ambiguous. This CDR3 comprises 13 residues. Germline V CDR1 and CDR2: MNHEY, SVGEGT. Trimming shortened V by 6 bases and J by 4 bases, and 12 bases separated the two germline ends. In DNA, the CDR3 is TGTGCCAGCAGCGTGACGGTCCTCTATGGCTACACCTTC. Amino acid sequence: CASSVTVLYGYTF.

V and J are TRBV20-1 and TRBJ2-7; TRBD2 aligns across 9 bases. With 5 bases clipped from V and 2 bases from J, the junction kept 4 bases outside the gene matches. This CDR3 has 13 amino acids. Germline CDR1 reads DFQATT; CDR2 reads SNEGSKA (reference sequence). CDR3 sequence reads: CSADLAGTYEQYF. CDR3 coding DNA: TGCAGTGCTGACCTAGCGGGAACCTACGAGCAGTACTTC.

This clonotype has a handful of counts. CDR3 sequence: CSGEGGAGELFF. The CDR3 bases are TGCAGCGGCGAAGGGGGGGCCGGGGAGCTGTTTTTT. This chain connects TRBV29-1 to TRBJ2-2, with a weak D call TRBD2 (7 bases). The germline V gene encodes CDR1 SQVTM and CDR2 ANQGSEA. Trimming shortened V by 7 bases and J by 6 bases, and 12 bases separated the two germline ends. This CDR3 comprises 12 residues.

This clonotype was detected only a few times. The chain couples TRBV6-2 or TRBV6-3 to TRBJ2-3; perhaps TRBD2 as D (6 bases). With 2 bases removed from V and 2 bases from J, the gap between germline ends came to 8 bases. The germline V gene encodes CDR1 MNHEY and CDR2 SVGEGT. This CDR3 region has 14 residues. The CDR3 sequence is CASSYAGYTDTQYF. Written as DNA, the CDR3 is TGTGCCAGCAGTTACGCGGGATACACAGATACGCAGTATTTT.

This chain joins TRBV29-1 and TRBJ2-1, with D unresolved. The CDR3 has 14 amino acids. The germline V and J ends were trimmed by 5 bases and 4 bases, with 15 bases remaining between them. Germline assignment: CDR1 SQVTM and CDR2 ANQGSEA. CDR3 bases: TGCAGCGTTTCGGGTGATACCATTTACAATGAGCAGTTCTTC. Encoded protein: CSVSGDTIYNEQFF.

This clonotype appeared many times. A read error may produce the germline difference seen at one junction end. This rearrangement joins TRBV5-1 to TRBJ2-3; tentatively, D is TRBD1 or TRBD2 (5 bases each). The CDR3 extends over 14 amino acids. Looked up from germline, CDR1 is SGHRS and CDR2 is YFSETQ. This chain's CDR3 is CASSLGQGPDTQYF. The CDR3 DNA reads TGTGCCAGCAGCTTAGGGCAGGGACCAGATACGCAGTATTTT. Full variable domain (rest looked up from reference TRBV5-1 and TRBJ2-3): KAGVTQTPRYLIKTRGQQVTLSCSPISGHRSVSWYQQTPGQGLQFLFEYFSETQRNKGNFPGRFSGRQFSNSRSEMNVSTLELGDSALYLCASSLGQGPDTQYFGPGTRLTVL.

The J gene is TRBJ2-1, the V gene TRBV19; perhaps TRBD1 as D (6 bases). The CDR3 totals 16 residues. CDR1 and CDR2 from the germline V gene are LNHDA and SQIVND (reference sequence). The V end was cut by 6 bases, the J end by 6 bases, with 21 bases between. CDR3 loop: CASRPPKGVSFNEQFF. CDR3 coding DNA: TGTGCCAGTAGGCCCCCTAAGGGGGTCTCTTTCAATGAGCAGTTCTTC.

This clonotype was detected a few times. This chain joins TRBV12-3 or TRBV12-4 and TRBJ2-7, with TRBD2 as a possible D gene (6 bases). V was clipped by 3 bases and J by 5 bases, with 20 bases between them. The CDR3 length is 16 residues. DNA of the CDR3: TGTGCCAGCAGTTTGGATCCCGGGAGTGAGGGCCACGAGCAGTACTTC. This encodes CASSLDPGSEGHEQYF.

The CDR3 region has the DNA TGTGCCAGCAGCTTAGGAGGCGGGCTTGGGTGGGAGCAGTTCTTC. This sequence encodes CASSLGGGLGWEQFF. The chain uses TRBV7-3 and TRBJ2-1, with a possible D match to TRBD2 (5 bases). Germline CDR1 is SGHTA and CDR2 is FQGTGA. The CDR3 contains 15 residues. With 2 bases removed from V and 10 bases from J, the gap between germline ends came to 18 bases. The full variable domain, its missing parts supplied by reference TRBV7-3 and TRBJ2-1, is GAGVSQTPSNKVTEKGKYVELRCDPISGHTALYWYRQSLGQGPEFLIYFQGTGAADDSGLPNDRFFAVRPEGSVSTLKIQRTERGDSAVYLCASSLGGGLGWEQFFGPGTRLTVL.

In regard to this clonotype: This could be a read error, since a much larger clone is one nucleotide away. The V call is TRBV7-2, the J call TRBJ2-1; TRBD1 or TRBD2 may be the D gene (6 bases each). CDR1 and CDR2 from the germline V gene are SGHTA and FQGNSA. The CDR3 consists of 14 residues. The germline V and J ends were trimmed by 8 bases and 5 bases, with 16 bases remaining between them. CDR3 coding DNA: TGTGCCAGCGGGGGGCACTGGGTCGACAATGAGCAGTTCTTC. Its translation: CASGGHWVDNEQFF.

The chain carries TRBV5-1 and TRBJ2-1; 9 nucleotides line up with TRBD2. This CDR3 is 16 amino acids long. The V and J ends lost 5 bases and 2 bases, in that order; junction bases with no gene match: 8. Germline CDR1 reads SGHRS; CDR2 reads YFSETQ. The CDR3 region has the DNA TGCGCCAGCAGACCGGGCGGCGGGAGGGCCTACAATGAGCAGTTCTTC. Translation gives CASRPGGGRAYNEQFF.

The chain joins TRBV7-2 to TRBJ2-3; 8 positions agree with TRBD1. The CDR3 sequence is 14 residues long. V lost 5 bases and J lost 3; bases outside the gene matches: 4. Germline values: CDR1 SGHTA, CDR2 FQGNSA. This chain's CDR3 is CASSDRGNTDTQYF. The DNA for the CDR3 is TGTGCCAGCAGCGACAGGGGAAATACAGATACGCAGTATTTT. Full variable domain (rest looked up from reference TRBV7-2 and TRBJ2-3): GAGVSQSPSNKVTEKGKDVELRCDPISGHTALYWYRQSLGQGLEFLIYFQGNSAPDKSGLPSDRFSAERTGGSVSTLTIQRTQQEDSAVYLCASSDRGNTDTQYFGPGTRLTVL.

This chain links TRBV20-1 with TRBJ2-3; the match to TRBD2 covers 8 bases. The CDR3 loop spans 14 amino acids. Germline assignment: CDR1 DFQATT and CDR2 SNEGSKA (reference sequence). V shed 4 bases, J shed 3 bases, and the junction held 6 bases outside the gene matches. This CDR3 reads CSANPGLGTDTQYF. DNA for the CDR3: TGCAGTGCTAACCCGGGACTAGGAACAGATACGCAGTATTTT.

The rearrangement joins TRBV4-3 to TRBJ1-2; perhaps TRBD1 as D (5 bases). There are 15 residues in the CDR3. Trimming stripped 4 bases from V and 4 bases from J, with 16 bases between. Per germline, CDR1 LGHNA and CDR2 YSLEER. CDR3 nucleotides: TGCGCCAGCAGCCGATCCGGGACTCAACCCTATGGCTACACCTTC. Its translation: CASSRSGTQPYGYTF.

The chain uses TRBV10-2 and TRBJ1-2; 9 bases line up with TRBD1. The CDR3 spans 14 residues. V shed 9 bases, J shed 0 bases, and the junction held 5 bases outside the gene matches. Per germline, CDR1 WSHSY and CDR2 SAAADI. The CDR3 is CASGGQGANYGYTF. The CDR3 nucleotides read TGCGCCAGTGGGGGACAGGGAGCTAACTATGGCTACACCTTC.

This clonotype was seen only a few times. The chain combines TRBV20-1 with TRBJ2-7; D might be TRBD1 (6 bases). This CDR3 has 12 residues. Germline-derived CDR1 and CDR2 are DFQATT and SNEGSKA (reference sequence). Trimming took off 7 bases at V and 2 bases at J, with 12 bases between the two ends. CDR3 DNA sequence: TGCAGTGTTTGGACAGATACCTACGAGCAGTACTTC. Translated: CSVWTDTYEQYF.

The V gene is TRBV10-2, the J gene TRBJ1-4; 8 bases line up with TRBD1. The V gene end was trimmed by 2 bases and the J gene end by 10 bases; junction bases not matched to a gene: 3. The germline CDR1 and CDR2 sequences are WSHSY and SAAADI. The CDR3 has 13 amino acids. The CDR3 spells CASSEGQGGKLFF. The CDR3 bases are TGCGCCAGCAGTGAGGGACAGGGAGGAAAACTGTTTTTT.

The chain carries TRBV6-5 and TRBJ2-1; D may be TRBD2 (6 bases). This CDR3 region has 13 residues. Germline loops: CDR1 MNHEY, CDR2 SVGAGI. V gave up 6 bases and J gave up 1 base, with 7 bases separating them. In nucleotides, the CDR3 is TGTGCCAGCAGGGGGGGTTCCTACAATGAGCAGTTCTTC. The encoded protein is CASRGGSYNEQFF.

This clonotype was seen a single time. J is TRBJ1-1 and V is TRBV29-1; tentative D call: TRBD1 (6 bases). Trimming pared 4 bases from V and 6 bases from J, leaving 9 bases between. Germline V gene data show CDR1 as SQVTM and CDR2 as ANQGSEA. The CDR3 length is 11 residues. CDR3 DNA: TGCAGCGTTGGAGGGGGGGCTGAAGCTTTCTTT. Translating it yields CSVGGGAEAFF.

V gene TRBV3-1 combines with J gene TRBJ2-3; 8 nucleotides line up with TRBD1. Germline CDR1 is LGHDT and CDR2 is YNNKEL (reference sequence). J lost 2 bases, V lost 3 bases, and 7 bases had no gene match. The length of the CDR3 is 16 residues. The CDR3 loop is CASSHRTGRHTDTQYF. The CDR3 region has the DNA TGTGCCAGCAGCCACCGGACAGGGAGACACACAGATACGCAGTATTTT.

To note about this clonotype: A read error may account for a junction end that differs from germline. V is TRBV18 and J is TRBJ2-1, with D perhaps matching TRBD1 (5 bases). Germline CDR1 KGHSH, CDR2 LQKENI. CDR3 length: 13 amino acids. In DNA, the CDR3 is TGTGCCAGCGCACCAGGGTTGGGCACCCAGCAGTTCTTC. It specifies CASAPGLGTQQFF.